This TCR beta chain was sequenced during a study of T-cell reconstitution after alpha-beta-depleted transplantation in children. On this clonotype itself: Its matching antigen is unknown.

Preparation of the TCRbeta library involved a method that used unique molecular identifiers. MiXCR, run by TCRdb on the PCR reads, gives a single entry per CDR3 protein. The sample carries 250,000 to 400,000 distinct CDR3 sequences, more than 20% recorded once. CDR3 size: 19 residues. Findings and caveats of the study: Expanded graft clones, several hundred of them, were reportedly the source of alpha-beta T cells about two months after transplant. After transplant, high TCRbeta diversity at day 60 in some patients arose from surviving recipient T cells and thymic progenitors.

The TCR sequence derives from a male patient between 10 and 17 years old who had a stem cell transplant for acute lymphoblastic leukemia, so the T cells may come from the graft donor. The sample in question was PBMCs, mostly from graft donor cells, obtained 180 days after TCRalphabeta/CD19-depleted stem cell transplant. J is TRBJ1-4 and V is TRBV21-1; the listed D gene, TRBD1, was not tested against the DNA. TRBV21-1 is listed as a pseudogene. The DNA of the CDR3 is TGTGCCAGCAGCAAAGCGCTTTCCGTAGAAACAGGTTCTAATGAAAAACTGTTTTTT. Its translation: CASSKALSVETGSNEKLFF.